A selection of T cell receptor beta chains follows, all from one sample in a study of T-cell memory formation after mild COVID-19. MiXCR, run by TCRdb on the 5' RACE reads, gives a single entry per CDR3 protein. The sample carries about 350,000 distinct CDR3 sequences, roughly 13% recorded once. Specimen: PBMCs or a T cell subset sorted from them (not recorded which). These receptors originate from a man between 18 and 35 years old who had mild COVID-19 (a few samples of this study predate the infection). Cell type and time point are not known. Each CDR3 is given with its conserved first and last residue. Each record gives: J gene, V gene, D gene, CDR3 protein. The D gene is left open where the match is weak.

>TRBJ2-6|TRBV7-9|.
CASSPRIRTGANVLTF
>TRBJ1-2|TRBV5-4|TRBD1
CASSFRGQPYGYTF
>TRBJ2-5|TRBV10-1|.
CASSEWGRETQYF
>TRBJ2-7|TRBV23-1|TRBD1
CANHCKPGTGVYEQYF
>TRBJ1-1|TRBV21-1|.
CASSNRVIPEAFF
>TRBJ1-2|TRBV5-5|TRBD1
CASSGDRVRGYTF
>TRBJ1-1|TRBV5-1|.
CASSFGGLESTEAFF
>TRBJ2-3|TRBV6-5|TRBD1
CASSSGTGLPQDTQYF
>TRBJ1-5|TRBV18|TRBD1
CASSGTGVQPQHF
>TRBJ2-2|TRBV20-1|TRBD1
CSASQGAGTGELFF
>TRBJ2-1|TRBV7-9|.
CASSLDPSTDEQFF
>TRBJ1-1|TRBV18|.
CASSPVMEGREGAFF
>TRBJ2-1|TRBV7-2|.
CASSSYLGVSFYNEQFF
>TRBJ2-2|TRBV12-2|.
CASRLVGGGPGGELFF
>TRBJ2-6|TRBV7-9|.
CASSIGSGANVLTF
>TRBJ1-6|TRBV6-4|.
CASSPSETPSSPLHF
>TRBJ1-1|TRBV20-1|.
CSAQPGPNTEAFF
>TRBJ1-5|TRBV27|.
CASSLVPSNQPQHF
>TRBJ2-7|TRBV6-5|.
CASSGRSSYEQYF